This TCR beta chain was found in a study of cytomegalovirus exposure and HLA in healthy donors. The wider study: Across 350 to 500 genotyped donors, 81% landed in the Caucasian-associated ancestry cluster.

As regards this clone: What it binds is unknown.

PCR used 60 Vbeta primers and 13 Jbeta primers. Produced via immunoSEQ multiplex PCR; TCRdb's table is partial and in-frame only. The sample holds over 150,000 clones, over 70% seen once. This CDR3 is 15 amino acids long. Germline CDR1 and CDR2: SGHRS and YFSETQ. Germline trimming cut 4 bases from V and 10 bases from J; bases unmatched to any gene: 13. Study observations and caveats: V- and J-gene trimming of TCR beta was linked (in a later analysis) to a missense DCLRE1C variant. An analysis was carried out later, and it reportedly showed fewer N-insertions in an Asian-associated ancestry cluster than the approximately 700-donor mean.

The receptor was isolated from a woman aged 50 to 60 in good health and CMV-seropositive. Material for sequencing was PBMCs. The chain joins TRBV5-1 to TRBJ2-1; 8 bases align to TRBD1. DNA for the CDR3: TGCGCCAGCAGCCCAGGACAGGGTTCGGTACGCGAGCAGTTCTTC. Translating gives CASSPGQGSVREQFF.